The source of this T cell receptor (beta chain) is a study of blood T cells in healthy people across ages. Overall study findings and caveats: Diversity of TCR beta correlated strongly with naive T cell percentage.

This clonotype was observed a single time. The antigen is not known. A J-beta primer mix and a sample-barcoded 5' primer were used in a second PCR of roughly 6 to 12 cycles. Tags on each cDNA molecule came from a template-switch adaptor with 12 random nucleotides. Samples each returned at least 2.5 million CDR3-containing paired-end reads. TCRdb reanalysed the 5' RACE reads using MiXCR and keeps one entry per CDR3 protein. The data show roughly 1.4 million distinct CDR3 sequences, roughly 60% seen once. CDR1 SGHAT and CDR2 FQNNGV come from the germline V gene. This CDR3 contains 15 residues. The material sequenced was blood. The TCR sequence derives from a man aged 18 to 30 in good health. V and J are TRBV11-2 and TRBJ2-7; D not certain. The J call may not be correct, given that the DNA end is closer to TRBJ2-5. CDR3 sequence reads: CASSSNQDGWKTQYF. The CDR3 nucleotides read TGTGCCAGCAGCTCCAACCAGGACGGGTGGAAGACCCAGTACTTC.